What follows describes a single T cell receptor beta chain. The CDR3 consists of 16 residues. CDR1 and CDR2 (germline): SGDLS, YYNGEE. Deletions cut 0 bases from V and 0 bases from J, with 10 bases between. This sample stems from a study of blood T cell repertoires in COVID-19. The protocol was immunoSEQ multiplex PCR, while the TCRdb copy is restricted to in-frame clones and leaves out a portion. The sample includes 320,000 or so clones, 89% of them seen just once. The source material was PBMCs or T cells enriched from blood (not recorded which). This clonotype originated in a man in his 60s who had recovered from COVID-19. This rearrangement joins TRBV9 to TRBJ1-3; D not certain. The CDR3 coding sequence is TGTGCCAGCAGCGTAGCACCTAAGAGCTCTGGAAACACCATATATTTT. It specifies CASSVAPKSSGNTIYF. Full variable domain (missing parts from reference TRBV9 and TRBJ1-3): DSGVTQTPKHLITATGQRVTLRCSPRSGDLSVYWYQQSLDQGLQFLIQYYNGEERAKGNILERFSAQQFPDLHSELNLSSLELGDSALYFCASSVAPKSSGNTIYFGEGSWLTVV.